This passage covers 20 T cell receptor beta chains from one sample sequenced in a study of T-cell reconstitution after alpha-beta-depleted transplantation in children. The TCRbeta library incorporated unique molecular identifiers. TCRdb called the PCR reads again in MiXCR, with one record for every CDR3 protein. The table records some 500,000 distinct CDR3 sequences, around 16% of them present only once. Sequences were derived from PBMCs from the stem cell graft donor, sampled from the stem cell graft. These receptors all come from a human donor who donated a stem cell graft to a child with acute lymphoblastic leukemia.

This clonotype was seen only a few times. The chain recombines TRBV5-1 with TRBJ1-1; tentatively, D is TRBD1 (5 bases). Germline V gene sequence: CDR1 SGHRS, CDR2 YFSETQ. V was trimmed by 4 bases and J by 0 bases, leaving 19 bases between them. The CDR3 extends over 17 amino acids. The CDR3 reads CASSPSFGAGLNTEAFF. CDR3 nucleotide sequence: TGCGCCAGCAGCCCCAGCTTTGGGGCGGGACTGAACACTGAAGCTTTCTTT.

The chain is built from TRBV5-6 and TRBJ2-1; D is undetermined. The CDR3 consists of 13 residues. Per germline, CDR1 SGHDT and CDR2 YYEEEE. The V gene lost 4 bases and the J gene lost 9 bases, with 14 bases spanning the gap. CDR3 coding DNA: TGTGCCAGCAGCGGATATTTTGGTGGTGAGCAGTTCTTC. This codes for CASSGYFGGEQFF.

V gene TRBV7-3 combines with J gene TRBJ2-3, with 13 bases fitting TRBD2. The J segment lost 0 bases and the V segment lost 3 bases, leaving 6 bases of the junction unmatched. The CDR3 contains 18 residues. Germline V gene lookup returns CDR1 SGHTA and CDR2 FQGTGA. CDR3 in DNA: TGTGCCAGCAGCTTGTTCCCGACTAGCGGGGGGAGCACAGATACGCAGTATTTT. It specifies CASSLFPTSGGSTDTQYF. Looking up the rest from reference TRBV7-3 and TRBJ2-3 gives the full variable domain: GAGVSQTPSNKVTEKGKYVELRCDPISGHTALYWYRQSLGQGPEFLIYFQGTGAADDSGLPNDRFFAVRPEGSVSTLKIQRTERGDSAVYLCASSLFPTSGGSTDTQYFGPGTRLTVL.

This clonotype was recorded a few times. V and J are TRBV12-3 or TRBV12-4 and TRBJ1-1; D is uncertain. This CDR3 is built from 11 residues. Trimming took off 6 bases at V and 6 bases at J, with 8 bases between the two ends. CDR3 region: CASSRSPEAFF. CDR3 bases: TGTGCCAGCAGCCGATCCCCTGAAGCTTTCTTT.

There are many counts of this clonotype. The junction departs from germline at one end; a sequencing error may be responsible. The genes are TRBV5-1 and TRBJ2-1; TRBD2 matches at 9 bases. The CDR3 is 15 residues long. Germline V gene sequence: CDR1 SGHRS, CDR2 YFSETQ. CDR3 bases: TGTGCCAGCAGTTTATTAGCGGGAGTAGATAATGAGCAGTTCTTC. Residues: CASSLLAGVDNEQFF.

This chain links TRBV29-1 with TRBJ2-7; 7 bases agree with TRBD2. V lost 4 bases to trimming and J lost 5 bases; unmatched junction nucleotides: 8. CDR1 is SQVTM, CDR2 ANQGSEA, per germline. The CDR3 has 13 residues. DNA for the CDR3: TGCAGCGTTGCTAGCGGTTTTCTCCACGAGCAGTACTTC. The encoded protein is CSVASGFLHEQYF.

This clonotype turned up a few times. The chain carries TRBV20-1 and TRBJ2-1, with TRBD2 identical over 11 bases. Germline V gene data show CDR1 as DFQATT and CDR2 as SNEGSKA (reference sequence). The CDR3 contains 19 residues. The J segment lost 4 bases and the V segment lost 1 base, leaving 15 bases of the junction unmatched. CDR3 bases: TGCAGTGCTAGAGTACATAATAGGGAGACTAGCGGGGTTTACAATGAGCAGTTCTTC. The encoded protein is CSARVHNRETSGVYNEQFF.

CDR3 protein: CASSLAGQIYEQYF. In nucleotides, the CDR3 is TGTGCCAGCAGTTTAGCGGGACAGATCTACGAGCAGTACTTC. The chain carries TRBV27 and TRBJ2-7; D possibly corresponds to TRBD1 (7 bases). CDR1 and CDR2 from the germline V gene are MNHEY and SMNVEV (reference sequence). There are 14 residues in the CDR3. Between the trimmed V and J ends, which lost 2 bases and 3 bases, there was a span of 11 bases.

V and J are TRBV5-1 and TRBJ2-7, with 7 bases that match TRBD2. V trimming: 3 bases; J trimming: 2 bases; junction bases outside the gene matches: 8. Germline V gene sequence: CDR1 SGHRS, CDR2 YFSETQ. This CDR3 region has 15 residues. CDR3 sequence (DNA): TGCGCCAGCAGCTGGACCCCTAGCGGCCCCTACGAGCAGTACTTC. This sequence encodes CASSWTPSGPYEQYF. Filled out from reference TRBV5-1 and TRBJ2-7, the complete variable domain reads KAGVTQTPRYLIKTRGQQVTLSCSPISGHRSVSWYQQTPGQGLQFLFEYFSETQRNKGNFPGRFSGRQFSNSRSEMNVSTLELGDSALYLCASSWTPSGPYEQYFGPGTRLTVT.

This clonotype has a handful of counts. The CDR3 DNA follows: TGTGCCAGCTCAGGCCAGGGGGCGGACTATGGCTACACCTTC. Translation: CASSGQGADYGYTF. This chain joins TRBV18 and TRBJ1-2; 8 bases line up with TRBD1. The CDR3 is made up of 14 amino acids. Per germline, CDR1 KGHSH and CDR2 LQKENI. Unmatched junction bases numbered 5, after V lost 5 bases and J lost 3 bases.

This clonotype was seen at least ten times. The chain employs TRBV25-1 and TRBJ2-7; 12 bases are shared with TRBD2. CDR1 MGHDK and CDR2 SYGVNS come from the germline V gene. The CDR3 consists of 15 residues. Trimming at V came to 4 bases and at J to 7 bases, leaving 8 bases not matched to a gene. CDR3 coding DNA: TGTGCCAGCAGTGCCAGGACTAGCGGGATGGAAGAGCAGTACTTC. Protein sequence: CASSARTSGMEEQYF.

The V call is TRBV6-1, the J call TRBJ2-1, with 9 nucleotides matching TRBD1. Losses at the gene ends were 4 bases for V and 3 bases for J; bases not matched to a gene: 16. In germline, CDR1 is MNHNS, CDR2 SASEGT. The CDR3 has 19 residues. Here the CDR3 reads CASSARDRESYSYYNEQFF. The CDR3 DNA sequence: TGTGCCAGCAGTGCCCGGGACAGGGAGTCTTACTCTTACTACAATGAGCAGTTCTTC.

The CDR3: CASEGPGNTIYF. CDR3 sequence (DNA): TGCGCCAGCGAGGGACCTGGAAACACCATATATTTT. The V gene is TRBV4-1, the J gene TRBJ1-3; TRBD1 might be the D (5 bases). The V end was cut by 8 bases, the J end by 2 bases, with 7 bases between. The CDR3 runs to 12 residues. Germline V gene data show CDR1 as MGHRA and CDR2 as YSYEKL.

The sample holds a few counts of this clonotype. The chain uses TRBV13 and TRBJ1-4; D remains ambiguous. Germline values: CDR1 PRHDT, CDR2 FYEKMQ (reference sequence). The CDR3 has 14 amino acids. The V end was cut by 2 bases, the J end by 4 bases, with 8 bases between. The CDR3 DNA sequence: TGTGCCAGCAGCTTATATTCCGTTAATGAAAAACTGTTTTTT. This gives the protein CASSLYSVNEKLFF.

This clonotype has only a few counts. V is TRBV10-3 and J is TRBJ2-7; D is unresolved. The V and J ends lost 2 bases and 7 bases respectively, with 9 bases between them. This CDR3 comprises 12 residues. Looked up from germline, CDR1 is ENHRY and CDR2 is SYGVKD. The CDR3 DNA reads as TGTGCCATCAGTGAGCTCCCTTTGGAGCAGTACTTC. Its translation: CAISELPLEQYF.

In the case of this clonotype: The CDR3 does not close with the conserved phenylalanine or tryptophan, likely indicating a read error. The DNA is left out, because the CDR3 cannot be placed on it with certainty; the CDR3 is given as TCRdb lists it. This chain connects TRBV2 to TRBJ2-1; the table names TRBD2, a call not compared with the DNA. Germline V gene data show CDR1 as SNHLY and CDR2 as FYNNEI. The CDR3 spans 15 residues, counting both ends. The CDR3 sequence is CASSEAQWREVPRGL.

This clonotype occurred many times. The V and J genes are TRBV27 and TRBJ1-5, with a possible D match to TRBD1 (5 bases). Looked up from germline, CDR1 is MNHEY and CDR2 is SMNVEV (reference sequence). Deletions cut 2 bases from V and 7 bases from J, with 12 bases between. The CDR3 runs to 14 residues. The CDR3 here is CASSLAGVGQPQHF. The CDR3 bases are TGTGCCAGCAGTTTAGCGGGGGTGGGCCAGCCCCAGCATTTT.

The rearrangement links TRBV6-5 to TRBJ2-5, with 11 nucleotides matching TRBD1. This CDR3 has 16 amino acids. CDR1 MNHEY and CDR2 SVGAGI come from the germline V gene. V shed 7 bases, J shed 7 bases, and the junction held 14 bases outside the gene matches. The CDR3 nucleotides are TGTGCCAGCAATTCACGGACAGGGGGCCAACCTGGGACCCAGTACTTC. Protein sequence: CASNSRTGGQPGTQYF.

The sample holds a few counts of this clonotype. The CDR3 protein is CSVGTGREETQYF. The CDR3 DNA reads TGCAGCGTTGGGACAGGGAGGGAAGAGACCCAGTACTTC. The chain uses TRBV29-1 and TRBJ2-5; weak D call: TRBD1 (8 bases). CDR3 length equals 13 residues. CDR1 SQVTM and CDR2 ANQGSEA come from the germline V gene. V shed 4 bases and J shed 3 bases, with 12 bases lying between them.

This chain joins TRBV5-6 and TRBJ2-1; D could derive from TRBD1 or TRBD2 (5 bases each). Trimming stripped 4 bases from V and 6 bases from J, with 11 bases between. Germline V gene lookup returns CDR1 SGHDT and CDR2 YYEEEE. The CDR3 contains 13 residues. The CDR3 DNA is TGTGCCAGCAGCACGGGGCCTTCCAATGAGCAGTTCTTC. The encoded protein is CASSTGPSNEQFF.